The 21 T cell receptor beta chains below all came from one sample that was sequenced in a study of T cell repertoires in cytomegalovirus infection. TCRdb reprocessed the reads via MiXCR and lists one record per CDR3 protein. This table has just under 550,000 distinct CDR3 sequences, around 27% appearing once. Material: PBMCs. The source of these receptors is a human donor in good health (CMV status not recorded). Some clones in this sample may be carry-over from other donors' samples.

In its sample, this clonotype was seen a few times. DNA for the CDR3: TGTGCCAGCAGCCGGGCTAGCGGAAACAATGAGCAGTTCTTC. This sequence encodes CASSRASGNNEQFF. The chain has TRBV11-2 and TRBJ2-1; TRBD2 matches 7 bases. Germline values: CDR1 SGHAT, CDR2 FQNNGV. The CDR3 is 14 residues long. Trimming took 5 bases from V and 5 from J; bases not matched to a gene: 6.

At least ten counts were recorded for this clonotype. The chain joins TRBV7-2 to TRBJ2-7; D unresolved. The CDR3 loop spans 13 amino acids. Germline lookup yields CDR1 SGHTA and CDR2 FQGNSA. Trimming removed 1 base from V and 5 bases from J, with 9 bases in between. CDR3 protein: CASSLGTVHEQYV. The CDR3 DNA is TGTGCCAGCAGCTTAGGAACAGTACACGAGCAGTACGTC.

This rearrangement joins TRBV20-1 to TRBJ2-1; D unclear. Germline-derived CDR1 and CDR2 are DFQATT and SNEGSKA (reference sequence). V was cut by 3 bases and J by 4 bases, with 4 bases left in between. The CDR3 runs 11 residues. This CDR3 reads CSASIYNEQFF. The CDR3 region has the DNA TGCAGTGCTAGCATTTACAATGAGCAGTTCTTC.

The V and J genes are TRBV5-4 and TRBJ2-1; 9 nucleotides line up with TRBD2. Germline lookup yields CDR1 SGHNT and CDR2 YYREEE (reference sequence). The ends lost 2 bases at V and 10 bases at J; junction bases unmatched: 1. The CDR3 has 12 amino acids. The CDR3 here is CASSFGTSEQFF. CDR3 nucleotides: TGTGCCAGCAGCTTTGGGACTAGCGAGCAGTTCTTC.

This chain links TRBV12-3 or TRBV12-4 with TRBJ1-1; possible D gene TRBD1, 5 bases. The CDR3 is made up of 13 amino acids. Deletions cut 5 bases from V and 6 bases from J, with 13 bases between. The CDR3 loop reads CASSPGGGSEAFF. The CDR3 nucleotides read TGTGCCAGCAGTCCGGGGGGGGGTTCTGAAGCTTTCTTT.

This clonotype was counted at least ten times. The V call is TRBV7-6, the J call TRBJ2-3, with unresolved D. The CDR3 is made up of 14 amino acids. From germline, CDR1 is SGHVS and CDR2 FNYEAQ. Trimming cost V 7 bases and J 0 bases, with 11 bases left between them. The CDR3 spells CASKQTYSTDTQYF. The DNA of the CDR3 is TGTGCCAGCAAACAGACCTATAGCACAGATACGCAGTATTTT.

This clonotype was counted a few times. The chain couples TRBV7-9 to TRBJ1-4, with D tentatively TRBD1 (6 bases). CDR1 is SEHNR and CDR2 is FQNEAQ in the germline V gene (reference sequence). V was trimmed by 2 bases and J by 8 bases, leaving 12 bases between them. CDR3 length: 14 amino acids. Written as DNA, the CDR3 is TGTGCCAGCAGCTTATGGGGGCAGTGGGAAAAACTGTTTTTT. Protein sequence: CASSLWGQWEKLFF. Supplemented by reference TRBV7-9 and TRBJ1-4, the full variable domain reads DTGVSQNPRHKITKRGQNVTFRCDPISEHNRLYWYRQTLGQGPEFLTYFQNEAQLEKSRLLSDRFSAERPKGSFSTLEIQRTEQGDSAMYLCASSLWGQWEKLFFGSGTQLSVL.

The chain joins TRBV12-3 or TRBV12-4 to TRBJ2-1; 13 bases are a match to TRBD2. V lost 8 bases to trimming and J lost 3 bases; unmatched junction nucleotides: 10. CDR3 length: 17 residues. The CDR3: CASRSVGLAGYYNEQFF. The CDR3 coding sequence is TGTGCCAGCCGATCCGTGGGACTAGCGGGATACTACAATGAGCAGTTCTTC.

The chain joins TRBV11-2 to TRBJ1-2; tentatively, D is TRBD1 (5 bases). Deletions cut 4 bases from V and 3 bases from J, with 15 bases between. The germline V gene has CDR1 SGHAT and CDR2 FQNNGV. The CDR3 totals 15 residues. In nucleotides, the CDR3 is TGTGCCAGCAGCTCAGCCTTCAGGGAAGACTATGGCTACACCTTC. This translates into CASSSAFREDYGYTF.

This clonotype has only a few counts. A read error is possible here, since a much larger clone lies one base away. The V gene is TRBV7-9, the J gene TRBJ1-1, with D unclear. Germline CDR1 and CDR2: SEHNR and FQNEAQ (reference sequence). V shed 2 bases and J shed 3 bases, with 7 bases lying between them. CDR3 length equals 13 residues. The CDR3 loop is CASSLLGDTEAFF. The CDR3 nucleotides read TGTGCCAGCAGCTTATTAGGTGACACTGAAGCTTTCTTT. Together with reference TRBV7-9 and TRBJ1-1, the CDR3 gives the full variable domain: DTGVSQNPRHKITKRGQNVTFRCDPISEHNRLYWYRQTLGQGPEFLTYFQNEAQLEKSRLLSDRFSAERPKGSFSTLEIQRTEQGDSAMYLCASSLLGDTEAFFGQGTRLTVV.

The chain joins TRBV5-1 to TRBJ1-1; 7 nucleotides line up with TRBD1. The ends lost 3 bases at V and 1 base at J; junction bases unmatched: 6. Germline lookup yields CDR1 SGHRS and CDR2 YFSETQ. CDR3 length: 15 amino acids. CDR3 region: CASSWAQGTNTEAFF. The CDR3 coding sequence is TGCGCCAGCAGCTGGGCACAGGGGACGAACACTGAAGCTTTCTTT. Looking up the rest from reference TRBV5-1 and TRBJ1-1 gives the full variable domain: KAGVTQTPRYLIKTRGQQVTLSCSPISGHRSVSWYQQTPGQGLQFLFEYFSETQRNKGNFPGRFSGRQFSNSRSEMNVSTLELGDSALYLCASSWAQGTNTEAFFGQGTRLTVV.

Written as DNA, the CDR3 is TGTGCCAGCAGCCTACAGGGGGCTTGGGGCTACACCTTC. Its protein product is CASSLQGAWGYTF. The V and J genes are TRBV28 and TRBJ1-2, with 9 bases fitting TRBD1. Germline CDR1 MDHEN, CDR2 SYDVKM. Unmatched junction bases numbered 7, after V lost 6 bases and J lost 8 bases. The CDR3 loop spans 13 amino acids.

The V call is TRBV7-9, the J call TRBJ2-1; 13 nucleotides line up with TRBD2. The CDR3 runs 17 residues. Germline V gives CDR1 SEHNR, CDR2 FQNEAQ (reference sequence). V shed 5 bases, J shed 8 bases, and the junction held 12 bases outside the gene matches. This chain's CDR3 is CASSVGTSGKVWDEQFF. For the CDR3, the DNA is TGTGCCAGCAGCGTCGGGACTAGCGGGAAGGTTTGGGATGAGCAGTTCTTC.

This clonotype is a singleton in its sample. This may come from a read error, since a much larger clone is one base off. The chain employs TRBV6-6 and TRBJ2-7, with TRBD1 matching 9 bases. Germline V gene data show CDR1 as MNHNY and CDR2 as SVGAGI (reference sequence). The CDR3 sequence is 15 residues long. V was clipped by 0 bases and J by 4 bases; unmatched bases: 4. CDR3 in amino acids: CASSYSGTGCYEQYF. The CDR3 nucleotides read TGTGCCAGCAGTTACTCGGGGACAGGGTGTTACGAGCAGTACTTC.

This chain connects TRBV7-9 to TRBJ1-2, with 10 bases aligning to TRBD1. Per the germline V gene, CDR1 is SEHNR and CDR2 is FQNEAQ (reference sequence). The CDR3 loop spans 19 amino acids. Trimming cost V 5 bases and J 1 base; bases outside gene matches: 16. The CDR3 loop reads CASSPPKAGTGASNYGYTF. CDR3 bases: TGTGCCAGCAGCCCCCCGAAAGCCGGGACAGGGGCCAGTAACTATGGCTACACCTTC.

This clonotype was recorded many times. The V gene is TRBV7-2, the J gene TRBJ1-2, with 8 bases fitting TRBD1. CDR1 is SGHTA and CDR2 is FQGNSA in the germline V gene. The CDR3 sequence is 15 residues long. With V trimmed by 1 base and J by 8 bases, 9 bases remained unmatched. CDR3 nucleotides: TGTGCCAGCAGCTTAGTCAACGGACAGGGCAGCGGCTACACCTTC. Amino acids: CASSLVNGQGSGYTF.

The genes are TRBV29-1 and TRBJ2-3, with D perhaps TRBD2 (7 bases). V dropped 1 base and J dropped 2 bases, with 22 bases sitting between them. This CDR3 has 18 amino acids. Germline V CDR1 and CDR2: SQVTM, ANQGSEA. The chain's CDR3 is CSVEGIGWRGRDTDTQYF. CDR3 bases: TGCAGCGTTGAAGGAATCGGGTGGAGGGGGAGGGACACAGATACGCAGTATTTT.

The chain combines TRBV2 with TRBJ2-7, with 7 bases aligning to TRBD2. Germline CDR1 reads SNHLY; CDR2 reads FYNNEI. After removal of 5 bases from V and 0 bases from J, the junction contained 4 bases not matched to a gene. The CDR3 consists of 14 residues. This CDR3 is CASSRAGYSYEQYV. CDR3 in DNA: TGTGCCAGCAGTAGAGCGGGGTACTCCTACGAGCAGTACGTC.

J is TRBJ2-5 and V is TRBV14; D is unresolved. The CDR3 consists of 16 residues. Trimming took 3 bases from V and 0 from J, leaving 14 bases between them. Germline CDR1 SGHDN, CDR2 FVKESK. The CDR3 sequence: CASSQLLVGYQETQYF. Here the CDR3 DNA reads TGTGCCAGCAGCCAGCTATTGGTAGGGTACCAAGAGACCCAGTACTTC.

The CDR3 protein is CATSRDRTEKSGYTF. In DNA, the CDR3 is TGTGCCACCAGCAGAGATCGGACAGAGAAGAGTGGCTACACCTTC. The chain joins TRBV15 to TRBJ1-2, with a weak D call TRBD1 (6 bases). The V gene lost 0 bases and the J gene lost 7 bases, with 15 bases spanning the gap. The CDR3 sequence is 15 residues long. CDR1 is LNHNV, CDR2 YYDKDF, per germline (reference sequence). The entire variable domain, with the rest obtained from reference TRBV15 and TRBJ1-2, is as follows: DAMVIQNPRYQVTQFGKPVTLSCSQTLNHNVMYWYQQKSSQAPKLLFHYYDKDFNNEADTPDNFQSRRPNTSFCFLDIRSPGLGDTAMYLCATSRDRTEKSGYTFGSGTRLTVV.

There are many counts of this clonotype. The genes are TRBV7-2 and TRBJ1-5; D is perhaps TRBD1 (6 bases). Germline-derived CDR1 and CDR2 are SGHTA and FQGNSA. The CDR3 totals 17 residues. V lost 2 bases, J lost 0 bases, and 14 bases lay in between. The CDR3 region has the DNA TGTGCCAGCAGCTTATCCCGGGGGCCTTATAGCAATCAGCCCCAGCATTTT. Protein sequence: CASSLSRGPYSNQPQHF.